Below, 32 T cell receptor beta chains from the same sample are listed, as sequenced in a study of shared clonotypes between healthy human individuals. Generated by immunoSEQ multiplex PCR, the TCRdb table keeps only in-frame clones and is missing some. Among about 1.5 million clones, around 97% were seen once, and the ten largest hold over 1%. Sequencing input: naive CD4+ T cells sorted from blood. Stated subset: CD45RA+ positively selected. Receptors were obtained from a man aged 25-40 years in good health.

The chain has TRBV5-4 and TRBJ2-1; D may be TRBD1 (6 bases). Germline CDR1 is SGHNT and CDR2 is YYREEE (reference sequence). The length of the CDR3 is 15 residues. V was clipped by 4 bases and J by 9 bases, with 20 bases between them. The CDR3 coding sequence is TGTGCCAGCAGCGTTGGACAGAGATCGGATGCTGAGCAGTTCTTC. Its protein is CASSVGQRSDAEQFF.

For the CDR3, the DNA is TGTGCCAGCAGCTTAAGGGGTGGGGGAGAGCAGTACTTC. Its translation: CASSLRGGGEQYF. The V and J genes are TRBV7-9 and TRBJ2-7; D assignment may be TRBD1 or TRBD2 (5 bases each). V was trimmed by 2 bases and J by 7 bases, leaving 12 bases between them. CDR3 length equals 13 residues. CDR1 SEHNR and CDR2 FQNEAQ come from the germline V gene (reference sequence).

V gene TRBV7-2 combines with J gene TRBJ2-7; D is unclear. Germline CDR1 reads SGHTA; CDR2 reads FQGNSA. V lost 5 bases, J lost 2 bases, and 10 bases lay in between. The CDR3 covers 13 residues. The CDR3 reads CASSRGVPYEQYF. The CDR3 coding sequence is TGTGCCAGCAGCCGAGGTGTTCCCTACGAGCAGTACTTC.

V and J are TRBV7-6 and TRBJ2-5; no firm D call. Looked up from germline, CDR1 is SGHVS and CDR2 is FNYEAQ. Trimming shortened V by 7 bases and J by 4 bases, and 13 bases separated the two germline ends. This CDR3 comprises 13 residues. The CDR3 region is CASTRGLLETQYF. CDR3 nucleotides: TGTGCCAGCACCCGCGGTCTTTTAGAGACCCAGTACTTC. Combining the CDR3 with reference TRBV7-6 and TRBJ2-5 gives the whole variable domain GAGVSQSPRYKVTKRGQDVALRCDPISGHVSLYWYRQALGQGPEFLTYFNYEAQQDKSGLPNDRFSAERPEGSISTLTIQRTEQRDSAMYRCASTRGLLETQYFGPGTRLLVL.

The chain couples TRBV6-1 to TRBJ2-5; no firm D call. CDR3 size: 13 residues. Deletions cut 4 bases from V and 5 bases from J, with 11 bases between. Germline V gene lookup returns CDR1 MNHNS and CDR2 SASEGT. In DNA form, the CDR3 reads TGTGCCAGCAGTGTTTTTTACGGCGAGACCCAGTACTTC. Its protein is CASSVFYGETQYF.

The chain employs TRBV27 and TRBJ2-1, with 8 bases identical to TRBD2. There are 13 residues in the CDR3. Germline-derived CDR1 and CDR2 are MNHEY and SMNVEV (reference sequence). Trimming cost V 10 bases and J 6 bases; bases outside gene matches: 8. The CDR3 sequence: CAIGGASLNEQFF. CDR3 sequence (DNA): TGTGCCATCGGGGGGGCTAGCCTCAATGAGCAGTTCTTC.

The chain has TRBV27 and TRBJ2-7, with D maybe TRBD2 (6 bases). Germline V gives CDR1 MNHEY, CDR2 SMNVEV (reference sequence). CDR3 length: 15 residues. Trimming took 6 bases from V and 3 from J, leaving 18 bases between them. The DNA for the CDR3 is TGTGCCAGCAGAGGGTACGCGGGACCAGTCTACGAGCAGTACTTC. It yields the protein CASRGYAGPVYEQYF.

The chain is built from TRBV7-8 and TRBJ1-5; no firm D call. From germline, CDR1 is SGHVS and CDR2 FQNEAQ. V lost 3 bases and J 3 bases, leaving 6 bases between the germline ends. The CDR3 sequence is 13 residues long. CDR3 in amino acids: CASSFNPNQPQHF. The CDR3 nucleotides are TGTGCCAGCAGCTTCAACCCCAATCAGCCCCAGCATTTT.

This clone was observed once. The V call is TRBV28, the J call TRBJ1-2; TRBD1 might be the D (5 bases). Trimming removed 4 bases at V and 7 bases at J, with 13 bases between. CDR3 length equals 13 residues. Germline V lookup: CDR1 MDHEN, CDR2 SYDVKM. CDR3 residues: CASSSGFLGGYTF. The CDR3 region has the DNA TGTGCCAGCAGTTCAGGGTTTTTAGGTGGCTACACCTTC.

J is TRBJ1-3 and V is TRBV15; D gene unclear. The V gene lost 0 bases and the J gene lost 0 bases, with 12 bases spanning the gap. The CDR3 covers 17 residues. Per the germline V gene, CDR1 is LNHNV and CDR2 is YYDKDF (reference sequence). The CDR3 coding sequence is TGTGCCACCAGCAGAGATTTAGGGCAGGACTCTGGAAACACCATATATTTT. It yields the protein CATSRDLGQDSGNTIYF.

A remark on this clone: The junction departs from germline at one end; a sequencing error may be responsible. The rearrangement joins TRBV11-2 to TRBJ2-1; 13 positions match TRBD2. Germline V gene sequence: CDR1 SGHAT, CDR2 FQNNGV. The CDR3 loop spans 17 amino acids. The CDR3 DNA is TGTGCCAGCAGCCTCCGCCCCGGACTAGCGGGAGACAAAGAGCAGTTCTTC. Its protein is CASSLRPGLAGDKEQFF.

The chain carries TRBV5-1 and TRBJ1-1; D remains unclear. CDR1 and CDR2 (germline): SGHRS, YFSETQ. Trimming took off 0 bases at V and 3 bases at J, with 3 bases between the two ends. The CDR3 sequence is 12 residues long. In nucleotides, the CDR3 is TGCGCCAGCAGCTTGGGACACACTGAAGCTTTCTTT. Its protein is CASSLGHTEAFF.

The chain links TRBV18 to TRBJ1-3; no clear D. Germline values: CDR1 KGHSH, CDR2 LQKENI. CDR3 length: 17 amino acids. Trimming pared 1 base from V and 0 bases from J, leaving 13 bases between. DNA of the CDR3: TGTGCCAGCTCACCACTCGAGGCAGCTACCTCTGGAAACACCATATATTTT. Its protein product is CASSPLEAATSGNTIYF.

This clone was recorded only once. This chain joins TRBV28 and TRBJ1-2, with D uncertain. Trimming took off 4 bases at V and 6 bases at J, with 12 bases between the two ends. The length of the CDR3 is 13 residues. The germline CDR1 and CDR2 sequences are MDHEN and SYDVKM. CDR3 bases: TGTGCCAGCAGTTCGGCGGGGAATAATGGCTACACCTTC. Translated: CASSSAGNNGYTF.

This chain uses TRBV7-6 with TRBJ2-7; 7 bases are shared with TRBD1. The ends lost 6 bases at V and 4 bases at J; junction bases unmatched: 15. From germline, CDR1 is SGHVS and CDR2 FNYEAQ. The CDR3 is 16 amino acids. The CDR3 reads CASSRLGQDPSYEQYF. CDR3 DNA: TGTGCCAGCAGTCGTCTAGGACAGGACCCATCTTACGAGCAGTACTTC. Supplemented by reference TRBV7-6 and TRBJ2-7, the full variable domain reads GAGVSQSPRYKVTKRGQDVALRCDPISGHVSLYWYRQALGQGPEFLTYFNYEAQQDKSGLPNDRFSAERPEGSISTLTIQRTEQRDSAMYRCASSRLGQDPSYEQYFGPGTRLTVT.

V is TRBV6-5 and J is TRBJ2-1, with D tentatively TRBD1 (6 bases). Germline lookup yields CDR1 MNHEY and CDR2 SVGAGI. CDR3 length: 13 residues. V lost 6 bases, J lost 12 bases, and 18 bases lay in between. The CDR3 nucleotides read TGTGCCAGCAGCTCAAATGGGCTAGGGGGGCAGTTCTTC. Encoded protein: CASSSNGLGGQFF.

V gene TRBV7-2 combines with J gene TRBJ1-1, with D possibly being TRBD1 (6 bases). Trimming removed 5 bases at V and 3 bases at J, with 16 bases between. From germline, CDR1 is SGHTA and CDR2 FQGNSA. This CDR3 has 15 amino acids. For the CDR3, the DNA is TGTGCCAGCAGCGACCAGGGGTTTTTGGACACTGAAGCTTTCTTT. Protein: CASSDQGFLDTEAFF.

This clone was recorded only once. One junction end does not reproduce the germline sequence, and a read error may be involved. The genes are TRBV2 and TRBJ2-7; a weak D match, TRBD2 (5 bases). Germline V lookup: CDR1 SNHLY, CDR2 FYNNEI. The CDR3 totals 13 residues. The CDR3 DNA follows: TGTGCCAGCAGTGAGCGGGTGGGGTACGGGCAGTACTTC. Its translation is CASSERVGYGQYF.

The rearrangement links TRBV11-2 to TRBJ2-7, with TRBD1 identical over 10 bases. The CDR3 has 15 amino acids. Germline lookup yields CDR1 SGHAT and CDR2 FQNNGV. With 5 bases clipped from V and 0 bases from J, the junction kept 4 bases outside the gene matches. The CDR3: CASSLRTGGSYEQYF. As DNA, the CDR3 is TGTGCCAGCAGCCTGCGGACAGGGGGCTCCTACGAGCAGTACTTC.

The chain combines TRBV9 with TRBJ2-3, with 11 bases matching TRBD2. Germline V gene data show CDR1 as SGDLS and CDR2 as YYNGEE. V was pared by 5 bases and J by 2 bases, with 4 bases of the junction left unmatched. The CDR3 has 15 residues. CDR3 in DNA: TGTGCCAGCAGTGCGACTAGCGGGATCACAGATACGCAGTATTTT. The encoded protein is CASSATSGITDTQYF.

The chain combines TRBV27 with TRBJ1-1, with D perhaps matching TRBD1 (6 bases). The germline V gene encodes CDR1 MNHEY and CDR2 SMNVEV (reference sequence). Trimming removed 4 bases from V and 3 bases from J, with 12 bases in between. This CDR3 spans 14 amino acids. The CDR3 DNA sequence: TGTGCCAGCAGTTCCGACAGGAGGGACACTGAAGCTTTCTTT. Encoded protein: CASSSDRRDTEAFF.

A note on this clone: Other DNA sequences of this sample code for an identical CDR3. This chain joins TRBV18 and TRBJ2-3, with TRBD2 matching 8 bases. J was trimmed by 0 bases and V by 1 base; bases with no gene match: 3. The CDR3 extends over 16 amino acids. In germline, CDR1 is KGHSH, CDR2 LQKENI. The CDR3 region is CASSPLSGGSTDTQYF. Here the CDR3 DNA reads TGTGCCAGCTCACCACTCTCGGGAGGGAGCACAGATACGCAGTATTTT.

The chain links TRBV5-4 to TRBJ2-5, with TRBD1 matching 8 bases. The CDR3 covers 17 residues. Germline CDR1 SGHNT, CDR2 YYREEE (reference sequence). Losses at the gene ends were 3 bases for V and 1 base for J; bases not matched to a gene: 11. The CDR3: CASSSEPGTGPQETQYF. The DNA of the CDR3 is TGTGCCAGCAGCTCTGAACCGGGGACAGGTCCCCAAGAGACCCAGTACTTC.

This chain uses TRBV5-4 with TRBJ2-3; D may be TRBD1 (6 bases). This CDR3 region has 14 residues. The V gene's germline CDR1 is SGHNT and CDR2 YYREEE (reference sequence). V was trimmed by 4 bases and J by 0 bases, leaving 9 bases between them. CDR3 sequence: CASSPGQSTDTQYF. CDR3 nucleotides: TGTGCCAGCAGCCCGGGACAAAGCACAGATACGCAGTATTTT.

J is TRBJ2-3 and V is TRBV9; 8 bases match TRBD2. V trimming: 0 bases; J trimming: 6 bases; junction bases outside the gene matches: 3. CDR1 and CDR2 from the germline V gene are SGDLS and YYNGEE. CDR3 length equals 14 residues. CDR3 residues: CASSVVGGEDTQYF. The CDR3 DNA reads TGTGCCAGCAGCGTAGTCGGGGGGGAGGATACGCAGTATTTT.

The sample holds many counts of this clone. The chain carries TRBV10-2 and TRBJ2-1; the D gene is possibly TRBD2 (6 bases). Per the germline V gene, CDR1 is WSHSY and CDR2 is SAAADI. CDR3 length: 14 amino acids. Trimming took 7 bases from V and 5 from J, leaving 15 bases between them. The CDR3 DNA sequence: TGCGCCAGCATAGATGGGGGGTTCCACAATGAGCAGTTCTTC. Protein: CASIDGGFHNEQFF.

V is TRBV5-4 and J is TRBJ1-2; perhaps TRBD1 as D (5 bases). Trimming removed 4 bases at V and 2 bases at J, with 12 bases between. The germline V gene has CDR1 SGHNT and CDR2 YYREEE (reference sequence). The CDR3 is 14 amino acids. CDR3 bases: TGTGCCAGCAGCCTAGGGGAATCGAACTATGGCTACACCTTC. Translation: CASSLGESNYGYTF.

The J gene is TRBJ1-2, the V gene TRBV7-9; 10 nucleotides align to TRBD1. The ends lost 4 bases at V and 5 bases at J; junction bases unmatched: 10. The CDR3 length is 16 residues. CDR1 is SEHNR, CDR2 FQNEAQ, per germline (reference sequence). The chain's CDR3 is CASSSLETGGGYGYTF. The CDR3 region has the DNA TGTGCCAGCAGCTCCCTCGAGACAGGGGGCGGTTATGGCTACACCTTC.

This sequence joins TRBV18 and TRBJ1-2; 12 nucleotides agree with TRBD1. This CDR3 has 13 amino acids. Germline CDR1 is KGHSH and CDR2 is LQKENI. J was trimmed by 8 bases and V by 2 bases; bases with no gene match: 0. The CDR3 nucleotides are TGTGCCAGCTCACCAGGGACAGGGGGCGGCTACACCTTC. This sequence encodes CASSPGTGGGYTF.

V is TRBV28 and J is TRBJ2-2; D unresolved. Germline assignment: CDR1 MDHEN and CDR2 SYDVKM. The V and J ends lost 1 base and 8 bases respectively, with 8 bases between them. CDR3 length: 13 residues. The CDR3 is CASSLLNGGELFF. CDR3 bases: TGTGCCAGCAGTTTATTGAACGGTGGGGAGCTGTTTTTT.

This chain links TRBV9 with TRBJ2-1; TRBD1 matches 8 bases. This CDR3 is built from 22 residues. CDR1 and CDR2 from the germline V gene are SGDLS and YYNGEE. The ends lost 0 bases at V and 0 bases at J; junction bases unmatched: 20. The CDR3 is CASSVAAGGSGGAFSSYNEQFF. The CDR3 coding sequence is TGTGCCAGCAGCGTAGCGGCTGGCGGGTCAGGGGGCGCTTTTAGCTCCTACAATGAGCAGTTCTTC. Together with reference TRBV9 and TRBJ2-1, the CDR3 gives the full variable domain: DSGVTQTPKHLITATGQRVTLRCSPRSGDLSVYWYQQSLDQGLQFLIQYYNGEERAKGNILERFSAQQFPDLHSELNLSSLELGDSALYFCASSVAAGGSGGAFSSYNEQFFGPGTRLTVL.

The rearrangement joins TRBV28 to TRBJ1-3; 7 nucleotides align to TRBD1. Trimming removed 3 bases from V and 1 base from J; junction bases left unmatched: 6. The germline CDR1 and CDR2 sequences are MDHEN and SYDVKM. This CDR3 is 16 amino acids long. CDR3 bases: TGTGCCAGCAGTTTGACAGGGTTTAATTCTGGAAACACCATATATTTT. Translation gives CASSLTGFNSGNTIYF.